This note documents a single T cell receptor beta chain sequence. Its specificity is not known. Looked up from germline, CDR1 is SGHRS and CDR2 is YFSETQ. This CDR3 contains 17 residues. V trimming: 1 base; J trimming: 4 bases; junction bases outside the gene matches: 8. These data are taken from a study of T-cell memory formation after mild COVID-19. The study, taken as a whole, reports: There was a balanced CD4/CD8 profile in clones contracting day 15 to 85, and later expanders leaned CD4+. A subset of responding clones appeared in pre-infection memory, suggesting cross-reactive memory joined.

5'RACE primed from the constant segment yielded TCR alpha and TCR beta cDNA libraries bearing sample barcodes and UMIs. Each CDR3 protein gets one entry after TCRdb re-called the 5' RACE reads with MiXCR. The repertoire has a few hundred thousand distinct CDR3 sequences, around 15% of them found once; the top ten carry 22%. The chain has TRBV5-1 and TRBJ1-4, with TRBD1 identical over 9 bases. Sequencing was carried out using PBMCs or a T cell subset sorted from them (not recorded which). The sequence came from a man aged 18 to 30 who had mild COVID-19 (a few samples of this study predate the infection). Cell type and time point are not known. CDR3 amino acids: CASSLSGQGWGNEKLFF. The CDR3 region has the DNA TGCGCCAGCAGCTTGTCGGGACAGGGCTGGGGTAATGAAAAACTGTTTTTT.